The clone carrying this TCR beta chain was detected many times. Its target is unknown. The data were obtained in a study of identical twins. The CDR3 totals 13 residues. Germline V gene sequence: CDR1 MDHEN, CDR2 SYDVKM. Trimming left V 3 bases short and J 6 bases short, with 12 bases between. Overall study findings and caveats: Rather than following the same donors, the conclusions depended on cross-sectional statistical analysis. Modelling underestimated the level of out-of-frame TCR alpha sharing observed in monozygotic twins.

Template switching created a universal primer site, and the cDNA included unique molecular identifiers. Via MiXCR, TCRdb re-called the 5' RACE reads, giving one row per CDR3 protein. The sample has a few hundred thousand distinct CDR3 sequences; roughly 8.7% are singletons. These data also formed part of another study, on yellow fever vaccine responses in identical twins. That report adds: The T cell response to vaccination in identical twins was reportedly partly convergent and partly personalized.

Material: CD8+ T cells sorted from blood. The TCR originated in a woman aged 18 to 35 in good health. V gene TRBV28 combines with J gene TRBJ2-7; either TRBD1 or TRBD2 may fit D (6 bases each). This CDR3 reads CASSFFGGREQYF. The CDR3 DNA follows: TGTGCCAGCAGTTTTTTTGGGGGGCGCGAGCAGTACTTC.